This T cell receptor (beta chain) originates from a study of spatial heterogeneity in lung cancer. TCRdb ran MiXCR on the 5' RACE reads and lists one entry per CDR3 protein. The profile shows 16,000 or so distinct CDR3 sequences, under 7.5% of them singletons. Study-wide findings and caveats: When ubiquitous and regional expanded TCRs were counted, their numbers tracked ubiquitous and regional nonsynonymous mutations, respectively. Tumor mutation count correlated with how many alpha and beta TCRs expanded intratumorally.

There are 14 residues in the CDR3. In germline, CDR1 is SGHRS, CDR2 YFSETQ. Trimming stripped 0 bases from V and 6 bases from J, with 10 bases between. Time point described: sample taken at primary tumor resection. Note on this clonotype: The target antigen is unknown.

V is TRBV5-1 and J is TRBJ1-3; D is possibly TRBD1 (6 bases). The sample here was lung tumor tissue, taken at surgery. The receptor's source is a female donor with early-stage non-small cell lung cancer. CDR3 in DNA: TGCGCCAGCAGCTTGGAGAGGGGGACAAACACCATATATTTT. Protein: CASSLERGTNTIYF.